Each of the 7 T cell receptor beta chains below was sequenced from the same sample in a study of neurological immune-mediated disorders. The time point denotes: longitudinal time-point 3. MiXCR, applied by TCRdb to the 5' RACE reads, yields one record per CDR3 protein. The table includes fewer than 55,000 distinct CDR3 sequences, roughly 13% detected once. Sequences were obtained from PBMCs. The receptors stem from a male donor with HTLV-1-associated myelopathy (HAM/TSP).

At least ten counts were recorded for this clonotype. The chain carries TRBV12-3 or TRBV12-4 and TRBJ1-3, with 7 bases aligning to TRBD1. V lost 6 bases and J lost 2; bases outside the gene matches: 10. This CDR3 has 16 residues. CDR3 nucleotides: TGTGCCAGCAGCCTCCTTAACAGGGGAACTGGAAACACCATATATTTT. Amino acids: CASSLLNRGTGNTIYF.

Ten or more counts support this clonotype. A junction end diverges from the germline sequence, so it may reflect a read error. The V and J genes are TRBV20-1 and TRBJ2-3; 7 bases map to TRBD1. Germline V lookup: CDR1 DFQATT, CDR2 SNEGSKA (reference sequence). The CDR3 has 15 residues. The CDR3 nucleotides read TGCAGTGCACCGACAGGGATCGTCTTCACATATACGCAGTATTTT. This gives the protein CSAPTGIVFTYTQYF.

This clonotype was picked up many times. The V gene is TRBV6-5, the J gene TRBJ2-1, with 7 bases lining up with TRBD1. Germline V CDR1 and CDR2: MNHEY, SVGAGI. This CDR3 is 13 amino acids long. With 4 bases clipped from V and 3 bases from J, the junction kept 0 bases outside the gene matches. The CDR3 DNA reads TGTGCCAGCAGTTGGACAGGCTACAATGAGCAGTTCTTC. It yields the protein CASSWTGYNEQFF.

This clonotype was detected ten times or more. The chain couples TRBV12-3 or TRBV12-4 to TRBJ1-5; TRBD1 matches 7 bases. J lost 6 bases, V lost 5 bases, and 4 bases had no gene match. CDR3 length: 13 amino acids. In nucleotides, the CDR3 is TGTGCCAGCAGTACAGGGGAGGGTCAGCCCCAGCATTTT. Its protein product is CASSTGEGQPQHF.

In its sample, this clonotype was seen many times. The chain uses TRBV5-1 and TRBJ1-2; 7 bases agree with TRBD1. Unmatched junction bases numbered 10, after V lost 2 bases and J lost 6 bases. Germline values: CDR1 SGHRS, CDR2 YFSETQ. The CDR3 has 15 residues. CDR3 sequence: CASSLQGWGDDGYTF. DNA for the CDR3: TGCGCCAGCAGCTTACAGGGGTGGGGTGACGATGGCTACACCTTC.

The chain couples TRBV18 to TRBJ2-1, with D unclear. Trimming stripped 3 bases from V and 2 bases from J, with 5 bases between. The CDR3 length is 13 residues. Germline-derived CDR1 and CDR2 are KGHSH and LQKENI. CDR3 amino acids: CASSPAAYNEQFF. CDR3 sequence (DNA): TGTGCCAGCTCACCCGCCGCCTACAATGAGCAGTTCTTC.

The count of this clonotype is one. The chain links TRBV10-3 to TRBJ2-1, with unresolved D. Germline V gene data show CDR1 as ENHRY and CDR2 as SYGVKD. The V and J ends lost 0 bases and 4 bases respectively, with 4 bases between them. This CDR3 has 13 residues. In DNA, the CDR3 is TGTGCCATCAGTGAGTCCGGTTACAATGAGCAGTTCTTC. Amino acid sequence: CAISESGYNEQFF.